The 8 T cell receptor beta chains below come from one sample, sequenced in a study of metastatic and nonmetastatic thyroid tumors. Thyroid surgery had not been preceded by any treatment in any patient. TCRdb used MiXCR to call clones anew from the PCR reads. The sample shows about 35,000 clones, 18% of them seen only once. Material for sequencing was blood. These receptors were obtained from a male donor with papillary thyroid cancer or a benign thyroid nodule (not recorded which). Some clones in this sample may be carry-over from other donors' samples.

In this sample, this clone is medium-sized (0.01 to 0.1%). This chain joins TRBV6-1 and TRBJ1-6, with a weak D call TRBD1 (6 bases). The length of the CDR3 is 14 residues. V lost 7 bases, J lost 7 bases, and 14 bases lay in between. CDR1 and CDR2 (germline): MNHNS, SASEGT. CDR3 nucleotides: TGTGCCAGCAACGACAGGAGACCAAATTCACCCCTCCACTTT. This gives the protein CASNDRRPNSPLHF.

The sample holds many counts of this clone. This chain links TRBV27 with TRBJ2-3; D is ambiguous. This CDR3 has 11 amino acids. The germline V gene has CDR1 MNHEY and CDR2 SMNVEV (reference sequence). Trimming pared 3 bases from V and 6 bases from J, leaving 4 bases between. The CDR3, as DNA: TGTGCCAGCAGTTTTGGGGATACGCAGTATTTT. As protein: CASSFGDTQYF.

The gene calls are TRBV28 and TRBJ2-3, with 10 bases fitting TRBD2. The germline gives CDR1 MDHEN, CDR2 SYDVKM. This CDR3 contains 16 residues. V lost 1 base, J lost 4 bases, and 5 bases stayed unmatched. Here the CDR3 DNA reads TGTGCCAGCAGTTTATCCCCTAGCGGGAGCGCAGATACGCAGTATTTT. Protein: CASSLSPSGSADTQYF.

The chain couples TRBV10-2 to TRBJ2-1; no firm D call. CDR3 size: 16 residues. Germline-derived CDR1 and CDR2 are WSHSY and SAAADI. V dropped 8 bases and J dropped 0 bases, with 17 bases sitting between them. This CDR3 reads CASDAKGIISYNEQFF. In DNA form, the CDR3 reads TGCGCCAGCGACGCTAAGGGCATAATCTCCTACAATGAGCAGTTCTTC.

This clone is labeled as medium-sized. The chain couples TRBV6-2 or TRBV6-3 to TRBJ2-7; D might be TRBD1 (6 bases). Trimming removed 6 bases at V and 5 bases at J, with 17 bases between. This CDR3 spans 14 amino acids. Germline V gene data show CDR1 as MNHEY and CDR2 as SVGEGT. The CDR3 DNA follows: TGTGCCAGCAGCCCCTTCGGGACATACAACGAGCAGTACTTC. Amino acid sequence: CASSPFGTYNEQYF.

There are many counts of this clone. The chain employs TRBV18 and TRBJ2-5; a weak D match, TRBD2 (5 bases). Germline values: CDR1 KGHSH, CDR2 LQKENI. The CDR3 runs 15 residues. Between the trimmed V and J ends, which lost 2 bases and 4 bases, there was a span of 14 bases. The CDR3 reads CASSPGEGGGETQYF. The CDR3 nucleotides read TGTGCCAGCTCACCAGGAGAGGGTGGAGGAGAGACCCAGTACTTC.

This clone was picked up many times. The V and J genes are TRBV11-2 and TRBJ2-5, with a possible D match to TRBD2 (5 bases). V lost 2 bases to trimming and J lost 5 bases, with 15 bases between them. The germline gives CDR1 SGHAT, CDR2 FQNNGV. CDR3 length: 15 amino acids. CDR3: CASSLLAGTTETQYF. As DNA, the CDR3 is TGTGCCAGCAGCTTACTCGCGGGCACTACGGAGACCCAGTACTTC.

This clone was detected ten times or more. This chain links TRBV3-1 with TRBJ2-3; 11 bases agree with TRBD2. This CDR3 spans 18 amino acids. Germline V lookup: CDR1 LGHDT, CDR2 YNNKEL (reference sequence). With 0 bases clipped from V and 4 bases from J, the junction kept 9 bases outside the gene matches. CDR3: CASSQEVLAGGRADTQYF. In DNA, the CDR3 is TGTGCCAGCAGCCAAGAGGTGTTAGCGGGGGGGCGGGCAGATACGCAGTATTTT.